This TCR beta chain was sequenced for a study of tumor-infiltrating lymphocytes in oesophageal squamous cell carcinoma. TCRdb ran MiXCR on the PCR reads and lists one entry per CDR3 protein. The sample shows about 20,000 distinct CDR3 sequences, around two fifths of them seen only once. The CDR3 covers 16 residues. V lost 0 bases, J lost 2 bases, and 12 bases lay in between. Germline lookup yields CDR1 MNHNY and CDR2 SVGAGI (reference sequence). V and J are TRBV6-6 and TRBJ2-3, with unresolved D. Source material: normal esophageal tissue next to the tumor. The receptor was derived from a male donor with esophageal squamous cell carcinoma. As DNA, the CDR3 is TGTGCCAGCAGTTACTCGATCGGCTGGCTCACAGATACGCAGTATTTT. The encoded protein is CASSYSIGWLTDTQYF.